What follows is one T cell receptor (beta chain) and its context. The data derive from a study of OX40 agonist ivuxolimab in advanced cancers. Generated by immunoSEQ multiplex PCR, the TCRdb table keeps only in-frame clones and is missing some. The sample has roughly 80,000 clones, over 90% seen once. Germline CDR1 reads LGHNA; CDR2 reads YSLEER. The CDR3 runs to 13 residues. The germline V and J ends were trimmed by 8 bases and 5 bases, with 14 bases remaining between them. Sample: CD4+ or CD8+ T cells sorted from blood, taken in a trial of the OX40 agonist ivuxolimab. The origin of this receptor is an adult with an advanced solid tumor such as melanoma, head and neck, liver or kidney cancer. This chain connects TRBV4-3 to TRBJ2-3; D is perhaps TRBD1 (5 bases). The CDR3 reads CASAQSQGDTQYF. The CDR3 bases are TGCGCCAGCGCCCAAAGCCAGGGAGATACGCAGTATTTT.